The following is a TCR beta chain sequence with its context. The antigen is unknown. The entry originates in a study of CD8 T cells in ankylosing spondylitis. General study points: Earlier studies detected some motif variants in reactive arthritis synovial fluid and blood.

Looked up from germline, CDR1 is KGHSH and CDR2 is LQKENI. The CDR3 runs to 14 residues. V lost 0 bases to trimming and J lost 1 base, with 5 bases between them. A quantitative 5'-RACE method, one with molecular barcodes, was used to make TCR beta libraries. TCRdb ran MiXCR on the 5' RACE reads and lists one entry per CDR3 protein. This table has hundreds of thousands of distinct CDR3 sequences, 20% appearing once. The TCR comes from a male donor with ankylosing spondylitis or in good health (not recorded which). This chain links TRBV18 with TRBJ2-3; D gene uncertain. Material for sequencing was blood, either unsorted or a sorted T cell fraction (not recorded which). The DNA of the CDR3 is TGTGCCAGCTCACCACCGACCCGCACAGATACGCAGTATTTT. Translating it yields CASSPPTRTDTQYF.